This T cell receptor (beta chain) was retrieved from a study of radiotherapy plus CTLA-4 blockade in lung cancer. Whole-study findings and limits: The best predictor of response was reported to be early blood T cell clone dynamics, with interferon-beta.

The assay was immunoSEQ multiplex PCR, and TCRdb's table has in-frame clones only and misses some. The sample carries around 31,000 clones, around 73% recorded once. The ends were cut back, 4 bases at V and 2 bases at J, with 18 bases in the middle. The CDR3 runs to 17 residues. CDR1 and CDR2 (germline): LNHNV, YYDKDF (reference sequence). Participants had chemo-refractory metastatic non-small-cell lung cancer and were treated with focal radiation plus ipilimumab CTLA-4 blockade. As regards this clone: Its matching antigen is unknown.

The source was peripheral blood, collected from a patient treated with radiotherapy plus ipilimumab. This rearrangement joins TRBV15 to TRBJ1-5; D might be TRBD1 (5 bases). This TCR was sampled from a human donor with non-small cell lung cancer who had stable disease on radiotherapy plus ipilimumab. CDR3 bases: TGTGCCACCAGCACCACCGGGGGTGGATGGGGCAATCAGCCCCAGCATTTT. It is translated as CATSTTGGGWGNQPQHF.